A selection of T cell receptor beta chains follows, all from one sample in a study of neurological immune-mediated disorders. TCRdb re-called the 5' RACE reads through MiXCR, storing one row per CDR3 protein. The sample includes about 21,000 distinct CDR3 sequences, around 6.2% of them seen just once. Sequenced: CD8+ T cells from blood. The receptors stem from a man younger than 35 in good health. The CDR3 runs from the conserved cysteine through the conserved F or W. The D gene is left open where the match is weak. A clone size is listed for some rows: how often the clone was seen (once, few, many), or a class if it is expanded.

j_call: TRBJ2-5; v_call: TRBV4-1; clone_size: many; d_call: NA; cdr3_nt: TGCGCCAGCAGCCAAGATAGAGAGATTCAAGAGACCCAGTACTTC; cdr3_aa: CASSQDREIQETQYF
j_call: TRBJ1-2; v_call: TRBV12-3/TRBV12-4; clone_size: many; d_call: TRBD1; cdr3_nt: TGTGCCAGCAGCCCAGGACAGGGGACCCACTATGGCTACACCTTC; cdr3_aa: CASSPGQGTHYGYTF
j_call: TRBJ2-6; v_call: TRBV12-3/TRBV12-4; clone_size: many; d_call: NA; cdr3_nt: TGTGCCAGCAACCGAGGGGAGTCTGGGGCCAACGTCCTGACTTTC; cdr3_aa: CASNRGESGANVLTF
j_call: TRBJ1-1; v_call: TRBV5-1; clone_size: many; d_call: NA; cdr3_nt: TGCGCCAGCAGCTTGGAGGGGAACACTGAAGCTTTCTTT; cdr3_aa: CASSLEGNTEAFF
j_call: TRBJ2-2; v_call: TRBV29-1; clone_size: many; d_call: TRBD1; cdr3_nt: TGCAGCGTTGAAGCTCGACAGGGGGCAACCGGGGAGCTGTTTTTT; cdr3_aa: CSVEARQGATGELFF
j_call: TRBJ2-1; v_call: TRBV5-1; clone_size: many; d_call: NA; cdr3_nt: TGCGCCAGCAGCGGGAGAAACGATGAGCAGTTCTTC; cdr3_aa: CASSGRNDEQFF
j_call: TRBJ2-5; v_call: TRBV5-1; clone_size: NA; d_call: NA; cdr3_nt: TGCGCCAGCAGCTTGCCCCCGGAAGAGACCCAGTACTTC; cdr3_aa: CASSLPPEETQYF
j_call: TRBJ1-5; v_call: TRBV20-1; clone_size: many; d_call: NA; cdr3_nt: TGCAGTGCTGAAGGAGAAAATCAGCCCCAGCATTTT; cdr3_aa: CSAEGENQPQHF
j_call: TRBJ1-1; v_call: TRBV3-1; clone_size: many; d_call: NA; cdr3_nt: TGTGCCAGCAGCCCCGGCCCGCGGGTCACTGAAGCTTTCTTT; cdr3_aa: CASSPGPRVTEAFF
j_call: TRBJ1-5; v_call: TRBV7-2; clone_size: many; d_call: NA; cdr3_nt: TGTGCCAGCAGCTTTGTGGCCAGCAATCAGCCCCAGCATTTT; cdr3_aa: CASSFVASNQPQHF
j_call: TRBJ2-7; v_call: TRBV12-3/TRBV12-4; clone_size: NA; d_call: NA; cdr3_nt: TGTGCCAGCAGTCCGCCCCGGTGGCAGGGCCGCGACGAGCAGTACTTC; cdr3_aa: CASSPPRWQGRDEQYF
j_call: TRBJ1-6; v_call: TRBV6-6; clone_size: many; d_call: NA; cdr3_nt: TGTGCCAGCAATAATTCACCCCTCCACTTT; cdr3_aa: CASNNSPLHF
j_call: TRBJ1-5; v_call: TRBV4-3; clone_size: many; d_call: NA; cdr3_nt: TGCGCCAGCAGCCAAGATGAGGGGAATCAGCCCCAGCATTTT; cdr3_aa: CASSQDEGNQPQHF
j_call: TRBJ1-3; v_call: TRBV4-1; clone_size: many; d_call: NA; cdr3_nt: TGCGCCAGCAGCCAAGATCCCGGGGGCTGGGGAAACACCATATATTTT; cdr3_aa: CASSQDPGGWGNTIYF
j_call: TRBJ1-3; v_call: TRBV7-6; clone_size: many; d_call: NA; cdr3_nt: TGTGCCAGCAGCCAGTCGCCAGGAGACACCATATATTTT; cdr3_aa: CASSQSPGDTIYF
j_call: TRBJ1-1; v_call: TRBV12-3/TRBV12-4; clone_size: many; d_call: NA; cdr3_nt: TGTGCCAGCAGTTTAGATCTGTGGGGCACTGAAGCTTTCTTT; cdr3_aa: CASSLDLWGTEAFF
j_call: TRBJ1-1; v_call: TRBV5-1; clone_size: many; d_call: NA; cdr3_nt: TGCGCCAGCAGCTTCCGACAGCACACTGAAGCTTTCTTT; cdr3_aa: CASSFRQHTEAFF
j_call: TRBJ1-1; v_call: TRBV4-3; clone_size: many; d_call: NA; cdr3_nt: TGCGCCAGCAGCCAAGACAGAACATTGAACACTGAAGCTTTCTTT; cdr3_aa: CASSQDRTLNTEAFF
j_call: TRBJ1-1; v_call: TRBV7-6; clone_size: many; d_call: TRBD1; cdr3_nt: TGTGCCAGCAGCGCAGACAGGGCGGAAATTTTCTTT; cdr3_aa: CASSADRAEIFF
j_call: TRBJ1-1; v_call: TRBV20-1; clone_size: many; d_call: NA; cdr3_nt: TGCAGTGCTAGAGGAACGTCAGGGGTGAACACTGAAGCTTTCTTT; cdr3_aa: CSARGTSGVNTEAFF
j_call: TRBJ1-4; v_call: TRBV12-3/TRBV12-4; clone_size: many; d_call: NA; cdr3_nt: TGTGCCAGCGGGAACAGTGAAAAACTGTTTTTT; cdr3_aa: CASGNSEKLFF
j_call: TRBJ1-4; v_call: TRBV7-9; clone_size: many; d_call: NA; cdr3_nt: TGTGCCAGCAGCTTAGCTGTGGTACAGTCTAATGAAAAACTGTTTTTT; cdr3_aa: CASSLAVVQSNEKLFF
j_call: TRBJ1-1; v_call: TRBV20-1; clone_size: medium-sized; d_call: NA; cdr3_nt: TGCAGTGCTAGAGATATCCGCGGAATGAACACTGAAGCTTTCTTT; cdr3_aa: CSARDIRGMNTEAFF
j_call: TRBJ2-1; v_call: TRBV20-1; clone_size: many; d_call: NA; cdr3_nt: TGCAGTGCTAAGTGTAGCGACTTTGGGCACAGCTCCTACAATGAGCAGTTCTTC; cdr3_aa: CSAKCSDFGHSSYNEQFF
j_call: TRBJ2-2; v_call: TRBV6-6; clone_size: many; d_call: NA; cdr3_nt: TGTGCCAGCAGTTACGTCAGAGGGCTGAACACCGGGGAGCTGTTTTTT; cdr3_aa: CASSYVRGLNTGELFF
j_call: TRBJ1-5; v_call: TRBV5-5; clone_size: many; d_call: NA; cdr3_nt: TGTGCCAGCAGCTTAATGGGGGCAGGTCAGCCCCAGCATTTT; cdr3_aa: CASSLMGAGQPQHF
j_call: TRBJ1-1; v_call: TRBV20-1; clone_size: medium-sized; d_call: NA; cdr3_nt: TGCAGTGCTAGAGATGTCGACAGCTACCAAGCTTTCTTT; cdr3_aa: CSARDVDSYQAFF
j_call: TRBJ2-7; v_call: TRBV24-1; clone_size: few; d_call: NA; cdr3_nt: TGTGCCACCAGTGATACCTGGTCTTATTCGACCTACGAGCAGTACTTC; cdr3_aa: CATSDTWSYSTYEQYF
j_call: TRBJ2-7; v_call: TRBV20-1; clone_size: many; d_call: NA; cdr3_nt: TGCAGTACGAGGGGCAGGGAGGAGTACGAGCAGTACTTC; cdr3_aa: CSTRGREEYEQYF
j_call: TRBJ2-3; v_call: TRBV20-1; clone_size: many; d_call: NA; cdr3_nt: TGCAGTGCTTGGACAGCTAGCACAGATACGCAGTATTTT; cdr3_aa: CSAWTASTDTQYF
j_call: TRBJ2-5; v_call: TRBV11-2; clone_size: many; d_call: NA; cdr3_nt: TGTGCCAGCAGCTTAGGTTGGGGCGGGGTTAACGGGGAGACCCAGTACTTC; cdr3_aa: CASSLGWGGVNGETQYF
j_call: TRBJ1-6; v_call: TRBV6-5; clone_size: many; d_call: NA; cdr3_nt: TGTGCCAGCAGTTACCTAAACCTTTCACCCCTCCACTTT; cdr3_aa: CASSYLNLSPLHF
j_call: TRBJ1-2; v_call: TRBV7-9; clone_size: many; d_call: NA; cdr3_nt: TGTGCCAGCAGCTTCTCGGGGAGTACTAACTATGGCTACACCTTC; cdr3_aa: CASSFSGSTNYGYTF
j_call: TRBJ2-3; v_call: TRBV7-9; clone_size: many; d_call: TRBD1; cdr3_nt: TGTGCCAGCAGCGCGGGACAGGGGGAGGATACGCAGTATTTT; cdr3_aa: CASSAGQGEDTQYF
j_call: TRBJ1-1; v_call: TRBV5-1; clone_size: many; d_call: NA; cdr3_nt: TGCGCCAGCAGCTTGCTAGGGAGAGGAGACACTGAAGCTTTCTTT; cdr3_aa: CASSLLGRGDTEAFF
j_call: TRBJ1-3; v_call: TRBV29-1; clone_size: many; d_call: NA; cdr3_nt: TGCAGCGTTGGAGTCGGAAACACCATATATTTT; cdr3_aa: CSVGVGNTIYF
j_call: TRBJ2-7; v_call: TRBV6-6; clone_size: many; d_call: NA; cdr3_nt: TGTGCCAGCAGTTACTCAGGCCGCTCCTACGAGCAGTACTTC; cdr3_aa: CASSYSGRSYEQYF
j_call: TRBJ2-3; v_call: TRBV5-1; clone_size: many; d_call: NA; cdr3_nt: TGCGCCAGCACCCCCGGGACACGAGGTGGAGATACGCAGTATTTT; cdr3_aa: CASTPGTRGGDTQYF
j_call: TRBJ2-1; v_call: TRBV20-1; clone_size: NA; d_call: NA; cdr3_nt: TGCAGTGCCCCAGACACTGTGGGGGATGAGCAGTTCTTC; cdr3_aa: CSAPDTVGDEQFF
j_call: TRBJ1-1; v_call: TRBV12-3/TRBV12-4; clone_size: many; d_call: NA; cdr3_nt: TGTGCCAGCAGCTACGGACGGAACACTGAAGCTTTCTTT; cdr3_aa: CASSYGRNTEAFF
j_call: TRBJ2-7; v_call: TRBV20-1; clone_size: many; d_call: TRBD1; cdr3_nt: TGCAGTGCTCCATGGGACAGGGGGGACGAGCAGTACTTC; cdr3_aa: CSAPWDRGDEQYF
j_call: TRBJ1-2; v_call: TRBV20-1; clone_size: many; d_call: NA; cdr3_nt: TGCAGTGCTAGAGATGTTCTTTTCGACGGGGATGGCTACACCTTC; cdr3_aa: CSARDVLFDGDGYTF
j_call: TRBJ2-7; v_call: TRBV5-1; clone_size: many; d_call: NA; cdr3_nt: TGCGCCAGCAGCTTTGAGACCCCCTACGAGCAGTACTTC; cdr3_aa: CASSFETPYEQYF